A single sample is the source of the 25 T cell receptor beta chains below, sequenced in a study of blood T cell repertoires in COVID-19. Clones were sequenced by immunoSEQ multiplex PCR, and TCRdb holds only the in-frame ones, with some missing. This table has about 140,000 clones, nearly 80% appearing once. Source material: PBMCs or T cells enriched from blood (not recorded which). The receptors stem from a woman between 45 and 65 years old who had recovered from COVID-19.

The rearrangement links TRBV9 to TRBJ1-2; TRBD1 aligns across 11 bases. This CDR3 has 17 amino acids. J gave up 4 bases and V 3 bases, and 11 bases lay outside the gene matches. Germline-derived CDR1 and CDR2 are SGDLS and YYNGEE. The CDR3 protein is CASSADRGHYPLYGYTF. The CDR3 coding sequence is TGTGCCAGCAGCGCGGACAGGGGGCACTACCCTCTCTATGGCTACACCTTC.

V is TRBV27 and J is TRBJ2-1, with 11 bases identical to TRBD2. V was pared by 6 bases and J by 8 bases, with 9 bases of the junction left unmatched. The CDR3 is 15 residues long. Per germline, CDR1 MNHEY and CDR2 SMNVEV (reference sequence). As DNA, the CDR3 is TGTGCCAGCAGCCTTATAGCGGGGGGGCTTTATGAGCAGTTCTTC. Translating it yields CASSLIAGGLYEQFF.

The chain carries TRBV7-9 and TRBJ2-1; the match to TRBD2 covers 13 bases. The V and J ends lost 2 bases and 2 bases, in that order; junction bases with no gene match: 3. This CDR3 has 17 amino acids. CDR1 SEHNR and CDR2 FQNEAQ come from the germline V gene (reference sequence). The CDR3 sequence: CASSLHGLAGAYNEQFF. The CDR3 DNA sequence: TGTGCCAGCAGCTTACATGGACTAGCGGGGGCCTACAATGAGCAGTTCTTC.

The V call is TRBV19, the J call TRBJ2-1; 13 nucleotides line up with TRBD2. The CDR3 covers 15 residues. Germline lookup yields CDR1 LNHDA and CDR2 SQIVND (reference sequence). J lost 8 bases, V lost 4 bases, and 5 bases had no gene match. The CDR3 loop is CASSTGTSGKDEQFF. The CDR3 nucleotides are TGTGCCAGTAGTACCGGGACTAGCGGGAAGGATGAGCAGTTCTTC.

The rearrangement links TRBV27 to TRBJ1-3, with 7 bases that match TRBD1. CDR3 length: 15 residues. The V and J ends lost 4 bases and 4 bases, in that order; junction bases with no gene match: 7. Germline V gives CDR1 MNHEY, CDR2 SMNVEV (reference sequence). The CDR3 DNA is TGTGCCAGCAGTTACTCGACAGGGTCCGGAAACACCATATATTTT. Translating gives CASSYSTGSGNTIYF.

In DNA, the CDR3 is TGTGCCAGCTCACTCCGGCGGACAGGGGTTAGGGTGAACACTGAAGCTTTCTTT. It is translated as CASSLRRTGVRVNTEAFF. The chain uses TRBV18 and TRBJ1-1, with 9 bases matching TRBD1. CDR1 KGHSH and CDR2 LQKENI come from the germline V gene. This CDR3 spans 18 amino acids. V dropped 4 bases and J dropped 0; count of bases not matched to a gene: 12. Using reference TRBV18 and TRBJ1-1 for the parts outside the CDR3, the full variable domain is NAGVMQNPRHLVRRRGQEARLRCSPMKGHSHVYWYRQLPEEGLKFMVYLQKENIIDESGMPKERFSAEFPKEGPSILRIQQVVRGDSAAYFCASSLRRTGVRVNTEAFFGQGTRLTVV.

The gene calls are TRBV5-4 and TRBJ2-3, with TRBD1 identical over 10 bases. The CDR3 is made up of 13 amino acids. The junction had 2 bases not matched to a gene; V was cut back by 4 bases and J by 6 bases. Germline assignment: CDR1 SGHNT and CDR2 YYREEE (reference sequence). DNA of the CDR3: TGTGCCAGCAGCCTGGACAGGGGGGATACGCAGTATTTT. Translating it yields CASSLDRGDTQYF.

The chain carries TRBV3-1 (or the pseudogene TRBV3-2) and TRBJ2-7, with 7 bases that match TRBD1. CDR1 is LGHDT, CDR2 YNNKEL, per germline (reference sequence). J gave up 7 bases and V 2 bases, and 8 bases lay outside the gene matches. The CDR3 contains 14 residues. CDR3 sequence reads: CASSQQSTGWEQYF. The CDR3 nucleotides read TGTGCCAGCAGCCAACAGTCGACAGGGTGGGAGCAGTACTTC.

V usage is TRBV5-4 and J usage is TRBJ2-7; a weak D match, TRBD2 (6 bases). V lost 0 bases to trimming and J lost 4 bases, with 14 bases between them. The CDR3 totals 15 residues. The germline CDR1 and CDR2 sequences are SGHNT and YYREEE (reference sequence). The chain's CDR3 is CASSLGGTPLYEQYF. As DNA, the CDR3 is TGTGCCAGCAGCTTGGGCGGGACTCCCTTATACGAGCAGTACTTC. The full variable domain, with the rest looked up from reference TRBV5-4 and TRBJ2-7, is ETGVTQSPTHLIKTRGQQVTLRCSSQSGHNTVSWYQQALGQGPQFIFQYYREEENGRGNFPPRFSGLQFPNYSSELNVNALELDDSALYLCASSLGGTPLYEQYFGPGTRLTVT.

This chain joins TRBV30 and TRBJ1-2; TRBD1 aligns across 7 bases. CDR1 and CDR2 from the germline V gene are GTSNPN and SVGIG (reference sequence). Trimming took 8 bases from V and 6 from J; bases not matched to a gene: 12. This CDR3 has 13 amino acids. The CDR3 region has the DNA TGTGCCGCGAGCCCCCGGGACAGAGATGGCTACACCTTC. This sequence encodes CAASPRDRDGYTF.

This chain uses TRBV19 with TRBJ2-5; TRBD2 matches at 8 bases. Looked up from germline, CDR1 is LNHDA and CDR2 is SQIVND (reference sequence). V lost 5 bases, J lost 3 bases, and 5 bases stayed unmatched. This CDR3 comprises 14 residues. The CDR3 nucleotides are TGTGCCAGTAGTTTCAGCGGGAGTGAAGAGACCCAGTACTTC. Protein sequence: CASSFSGSEETQYF. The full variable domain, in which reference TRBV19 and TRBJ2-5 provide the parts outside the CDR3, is DGGITQSPKYLFRKEGQNVTLSCEQNLNHDAMYWYRQDPGQGLRLIYYSQIVNDFQKGDIAEGYSVSREKKESFPLTVTSAQKNPTAFYLCASSFSGSEETQYFGPGTRLLVL.

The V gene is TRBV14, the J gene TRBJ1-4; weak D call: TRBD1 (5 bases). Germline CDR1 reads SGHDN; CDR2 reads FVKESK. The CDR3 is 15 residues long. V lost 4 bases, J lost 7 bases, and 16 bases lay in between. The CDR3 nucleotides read TGTGCCAGCAGCCGGCAGGCAGGGATGGGTGAAAAACTGTTTTTT. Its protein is CASSRQAGMGEKLFF. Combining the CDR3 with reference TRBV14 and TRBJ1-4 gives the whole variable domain EAGVTQFPSHSVIEKGQTVTLRCDPISGHDNLYWYRRVMGKEIKFLLHFVKESKQDESGMPNNRFLAERTGGTYSTLKVQPAELEDSGVYFCASSRQAGMGEKLFFGSGTQLSVL.

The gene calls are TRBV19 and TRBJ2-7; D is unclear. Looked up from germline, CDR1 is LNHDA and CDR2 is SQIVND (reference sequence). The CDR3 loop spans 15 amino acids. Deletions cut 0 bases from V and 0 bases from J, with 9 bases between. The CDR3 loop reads CASSIDRFRSYEQYF. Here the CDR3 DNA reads TGTGCCAGTAGTATAGATAGATTTCGCTCCTACGAGCAGTACTTC.

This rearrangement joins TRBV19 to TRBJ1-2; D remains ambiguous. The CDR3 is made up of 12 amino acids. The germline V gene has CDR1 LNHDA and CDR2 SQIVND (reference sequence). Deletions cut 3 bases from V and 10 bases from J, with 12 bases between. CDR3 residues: CASSIPGGIYTF. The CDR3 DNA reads TGTGCCAGTAGTATCCCTGGCGGGATCTACACCTTC.

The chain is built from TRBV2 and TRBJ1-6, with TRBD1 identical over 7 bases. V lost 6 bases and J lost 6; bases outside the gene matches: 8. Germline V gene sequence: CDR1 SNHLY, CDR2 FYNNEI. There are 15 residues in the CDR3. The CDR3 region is CASREISGGNSPLHF. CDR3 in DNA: TGTGCCAGCAGAGAAATTTCAGGGGGTAATTCACCCCTCCACTTT.

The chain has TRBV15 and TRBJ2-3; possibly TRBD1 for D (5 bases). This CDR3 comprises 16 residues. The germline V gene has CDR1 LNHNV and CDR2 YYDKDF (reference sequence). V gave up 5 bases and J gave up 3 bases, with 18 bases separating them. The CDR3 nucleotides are TGTGCCACCAGCGGGCGACAGTCCCAAGCAACAGATACGCAGTATTTT. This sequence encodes CATSGRQSQATDTQYF.

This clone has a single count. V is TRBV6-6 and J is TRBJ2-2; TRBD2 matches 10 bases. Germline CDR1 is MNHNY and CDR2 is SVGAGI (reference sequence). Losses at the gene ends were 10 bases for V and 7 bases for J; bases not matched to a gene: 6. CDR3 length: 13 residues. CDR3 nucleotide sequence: TGTGCCAACGGGACTAGCGAGATCGGGGAGCTGTTTTTT. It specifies CANGTSEIGELFF.

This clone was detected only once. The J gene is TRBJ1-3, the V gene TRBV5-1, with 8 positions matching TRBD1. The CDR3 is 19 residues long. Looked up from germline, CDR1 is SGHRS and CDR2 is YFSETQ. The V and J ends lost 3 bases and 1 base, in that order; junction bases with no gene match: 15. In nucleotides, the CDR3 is TGCGCCAGCAGCTCAGGATTAAGGACAGGGACTCTATCTGGAAACACCATATATTTT. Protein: CASSSGLRTGTLSGNTIYF.

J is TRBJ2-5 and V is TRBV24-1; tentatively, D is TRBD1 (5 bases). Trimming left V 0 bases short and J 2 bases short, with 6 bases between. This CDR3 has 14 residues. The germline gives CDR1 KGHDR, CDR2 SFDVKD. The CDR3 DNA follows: TGTGCCACCAGTGATTTGGACAGACAAGAGACCCAGTACTTC. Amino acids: CATSDLDRQETQYF.

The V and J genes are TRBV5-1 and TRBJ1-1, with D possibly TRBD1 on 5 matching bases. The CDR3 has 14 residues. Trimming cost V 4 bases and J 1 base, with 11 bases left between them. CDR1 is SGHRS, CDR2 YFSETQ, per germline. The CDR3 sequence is CASSTRVGNTEAFF. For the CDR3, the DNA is TGCGCCAGCAGCACCAGGGTCGGGAACACTGAAGCTTTCTTT.

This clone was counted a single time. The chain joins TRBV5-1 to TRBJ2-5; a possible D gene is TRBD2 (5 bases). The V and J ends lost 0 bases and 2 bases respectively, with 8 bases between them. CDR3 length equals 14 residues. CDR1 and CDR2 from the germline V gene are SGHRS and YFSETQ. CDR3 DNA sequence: TGCGCCAGCAGCTTGGAGCGGCAACAAGAGACCCAGTACTTC. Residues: CASSLERQQETQYF. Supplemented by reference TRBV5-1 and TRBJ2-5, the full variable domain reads KAGVTQTPRYLIKTRGQQVTLSCSPISGHRSVSWYQQTPGQGLQFLFEYFSETQRNKGNFPGRFSGRQFSNSRSEMNVSTLELGDSALYLCASSLERQQETQYFGPGTRLLVL.

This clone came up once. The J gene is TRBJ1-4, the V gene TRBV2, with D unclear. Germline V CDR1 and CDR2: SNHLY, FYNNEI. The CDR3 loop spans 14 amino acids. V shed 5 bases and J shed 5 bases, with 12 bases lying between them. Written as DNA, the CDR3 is TGTGCCAGCAGTTGGTCCAGCGTCAATGAAAAACTGTTTTTT. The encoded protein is CASSWSSVNEKLFF. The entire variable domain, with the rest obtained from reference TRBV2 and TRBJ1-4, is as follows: EPEVTQTPSHQVTQMGQEVILRCVPISNHLYFYWYRQILGQKVEFLVSFYNNEISEKSEIFDDQFSVERPDGSNFTLKIRSTKLEDSAMYFCASSWSSVNEKLFFGSGTQLSVL.

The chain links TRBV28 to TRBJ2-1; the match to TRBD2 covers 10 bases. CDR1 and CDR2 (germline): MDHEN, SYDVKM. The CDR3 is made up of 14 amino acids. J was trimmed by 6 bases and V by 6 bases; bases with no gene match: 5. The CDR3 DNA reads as TGTGCCAGCAGCGGGCTAGCGGGGGCCAATGAGCAGTTCTTC. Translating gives CASSGLAGANEQFF. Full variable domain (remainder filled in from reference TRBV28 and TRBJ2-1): DVKVTQSSRYLVKRTGEKVFLECVQDMDHENMFWYRQDPGLGLRLIYFSYDVKMKEKGDIPEGYSVSREKKERFSLILESASTNQTSMYLCASSGLAGANEQFFGPGTRLTVL.

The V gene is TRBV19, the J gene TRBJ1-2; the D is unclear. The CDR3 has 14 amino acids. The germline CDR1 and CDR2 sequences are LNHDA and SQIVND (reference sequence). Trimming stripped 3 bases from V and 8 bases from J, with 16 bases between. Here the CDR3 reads CASSIRGVDQGYTF. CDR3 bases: TGTGCCAGTAGTATTCGGGGAGTAGATCAAGGCTACACCTTC.

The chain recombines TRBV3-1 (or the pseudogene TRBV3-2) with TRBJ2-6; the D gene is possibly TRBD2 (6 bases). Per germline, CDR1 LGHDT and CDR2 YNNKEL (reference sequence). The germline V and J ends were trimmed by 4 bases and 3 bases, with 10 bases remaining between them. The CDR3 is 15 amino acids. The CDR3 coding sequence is TGTGCCAGCAGCCTGGGGACTGGTGGGGCCAACGTCCTGACTTTC. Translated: CASSLGTGGANVLTF.